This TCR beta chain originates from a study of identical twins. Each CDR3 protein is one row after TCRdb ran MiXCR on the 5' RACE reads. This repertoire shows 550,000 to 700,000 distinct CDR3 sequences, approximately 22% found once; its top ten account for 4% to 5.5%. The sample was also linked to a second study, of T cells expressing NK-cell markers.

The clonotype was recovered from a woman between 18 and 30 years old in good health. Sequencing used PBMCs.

CDR3 in amino acids: CASSYSIQSLSEQFF. The CDR3 bases are TGTGCCAGCAGTTACTCTATCCAGTCCTTGAGTGAGCAGTTCTTC. V usage is TRBV6-5 and J usage is TRBJ2-1; D remains unclear. V was shortened by 0 bases and J by 9 bases, with 15 bases between the two germline ends. There are 15 residues in the CDR3. Germline V gene sequence: CDR1 MNHEY, CDR2 SVGAGI.